Below are 17 T cell receptor beta chains sequenced from a single sample in a study of T cell responses to AZD1222 COVID-19 vaccine. This table comes from immunoSEQ multiplex PCR, and its TCRdb copy is limited to in-frame clones, with some not included. The table has about 120,000 clones, 92% seen once; the top ten hold roughly 13%. This specimen was peripheral blood, taken on day 0 of AZD1222 vaccination. Receptors originate from an adult in good health.

The chain has TRBV9 and TRBJ2-2; 8 bases map to TRBD1. The CDR3 has 15 amino acids. Germline CDR1 is SGDLS and CDR2 is YYNGEE. V shed 1 base and J 6 bases; nucleotides not matched to a gene: 5. The CDR3 sequence: CASSVSGQGSGELFF. Written as DNA, the CDR3 is TGTGCCAGCAGCGTATCAGGACAGGGCTCCGGGGAGCTGTTTTTT.

The rearrangement uses TRBV30 and TRBJ2-3; 9 bases agree with TRBD1. Germline trimming cut 8 bases from V and 1 base from J; bases unmatched to any gene: 7. The CDR3 runs to 14 residues. The germline gives CDR1 GTSNPN, CDR2 SVGIG (reference sequence). This CDR3 reads CAGLGDRGTDTQYF. CDR3 coding DNA: TGTGCCGGGCTAGGGGACAGGGGCACAGATACGCAGTATTTT.

The genes are TRBV28 and TRBJ2-3, with TRBD2 matching over 10 bases. V shed 1 base, J shed 2 bases, and the junction held 27 bases outside the gene matches. This CDR3 has 24 amino acids. Germline CDR1 is MDHEN and CDR2 is SYDVKM. CDR3 coding DNA: TGTGCCAGCAGTTTATTTAGGGGTGGCGGGGGACTAGCGAACCATAGAAGGGACACAGATACGCAGTATTTT. It encodes CASSLFRGGGGLANHRRDTDTQYF.

The gene calls are TRBV28 and TRBJ1-2, with D possibly being TRBD1 (5 bases). The V end lost 7 bases, the J end lost 4 bases, and 10 bases lay between the germline ends. The CDR3 sequence is 12 residues long. Looked up from germline, CDR1 is MDHEN and CDR2 is SYDVKM. The CDR3 loop is CASTKTAYGYTF. CDR3 DNA sequence: TGTGCCAGCACCAAGACAGCCTATGGCTACACCTTC.

This chain connects TRBV29-1 to TRBJ1-1; D not resolved. Germline CDR1 reads SQVTM; CDR2 reads ANQGSEA. The CDR3 runs to 15 residues. V lost 0 bases and J 1 base, leaving 12 bases between the germline ends. The chain's CDR3 is CSVEEVWAQNTEAFF. Written as DNA, the CDR3 is TGCAGCGTTGAAGAAGTCTGGGCACAGAACACTGAAGCTTTCTTT.

The chain combines TRBV4-2 with TRBJ1-5, with D perhaps TRBD1 (5 bases). This CDR3 spans 16 amino acids. Germline V gene data show CDR1 as LGHNA and CDR2 as YNFKEQ. Trimming pared 5 bases from V and 2 bases from J, leaving 16 bases between. For the CDR3, the DNA is TGTGCCAGCAGCAAGGAGGGGAGTTGGGGCAATCAGCCCCAGCATTTT. Translating it yields CASSKEGSWGNQPQHF.

V and J are TRBV27 and TRBJ2-2, with TRBD2 identical over 15 bases. V dropped 5 bases and J dropped 7; count of bases not matched to a gene: 8. The CDR3 spans 17 residues. Germline V CDR1 and CDR2: MNHEY, SMNVEV (reference sequence). The CDR3 sequence is CASSPGLAGGPSGELFF. The DNA for the CDR3 is TGTGCCAGCAGTCCGGGACTAGCGGGAGGCCCAAGCGGGGAGCTGTTTTTT.

The chain uses TRBV30 and TRBJ1-5; unclear D gene. The CDR3 is made up of 11 amino acids. Germline CDR1 GTSNPN, CDR2 SVGIG (reference sequence). Trimming left V 3 bases short and J 6 bases short, with 6 bases between. Here the CDR3 DNA reads TGTGCCTGGAGCGTAGGTCAGCCCCAGCATTTT. It specifies CAWSVGQPQHF.

The chain uses TRBV29-1 and TRBJ2-7; D may match TRBD1 or TRBD2 (5 bases each). Trimming left V 4 bases short and J 3 bases short, with 13 bases between. This CDR3 has 13 residues. Germline V gene sequence: CDR1 SQVTM, CDR2 ANQGSEA. The CDR3, as DNA: TGCAGCGTTGTAATCGGGGCGCTCTACGAGCAGTACTTC. This sequence encodes CSVVIGALYEQYF.

This clone was found once. The chain is built from TRBV10-3 and TRBJ2-1; a weak D match, TRBD2 (5 bases). Between the trimmed V and J ends, which lost 3 bases and 12 bases, there was a span of 39 bases. CDR1 and CDR2 (germline): ENHRY, SYGVKD. The CDR3 runs 21 residues. This chain's CDR3 is CAISDPTVEFKTNSGSGGQFF. The CDR3 DNA follows: TGTGCCATCAGTGACCCAACCGTAGAATTCAAAACCAATTCGGGATCGGGTGGGCAGTTCTTC.

The rearrangement uses TRBV14 and TRBJ1-1; no reliable D call. The V gene's germline CDR1 is SGHDN and CDR2 FVKESK. The CDR3 is 14 residues long. Trimming cost V 4 bases and J 0 bases, with 9 bases left between them. The CDR3 nucleotides are TGTGCCAGCAGCCCTATACAGCTGAACACTGAAGCTTTCTTT. It translates to CASSPIQLNTEAFF.

As concerns this clone: The junction departs from the called germline gene at one end, perhaps through a read error. The chain couples TRBV5-4 to TRBJ1-1; D is uncertain. This CDR3 spans 14 amino acids. Germline V gene sequence: CDR1 SGHNT, CDR2 YYREEE (reference sequence). The CDR3 bases are TGTGCCAGCAGCTTGCGGGGTATGAATACTGAAGCTTTCTTT. Translation gives CASSLRGMNTEAFF.

CDR3 region: CASSLDGYGRRNYGYTF. The CDR3 DNA follows: TGTGCCAGCAGCTTAGATGGTTACGGCAGGCGCAACTATGGCTACACCTTC. V is TRBV7-8 and J is TRBJ1-2; no definite D call. Germline V CDR1 and CDR2: SGHVS, FQNEAQ. This CDR3 is 17 amino acids long. Trimming took 1 base from V and 2 from J, leaving 17 bases between them.

The rearrangement uses TRBV5-4 and TRBJ2-1; D is unclear. The CDR3 covers 16 residues. Germline V gene lookup returns CDR1 SGHNT and CDR2 YYREEE (reference sequence). V shed 3 bases and J shed 5 bases, with 18 bases lying between them. CDR3 coding DNA: TGTGCCAGCAGCTCCCGGGCCGAACTAAATAACAATGAGCAGTTCTTC. It yields the protein CASSSRAELNNNEQFF.

The chain joins TRBV5-1 to TRBJ2-7; weak D call: TRBD2 (5 bases). V lost 0 bases to trimming and J lost 9 bases, with 10 bases between them. Germline V gene lookup returns CDR1 SGHRS and CDR2 YFSETQ. The CDR3 spans 12 residues. The CDR3 DNA reads TGCGCCAGCAGCTTGGACGGGAAGGGGCAGTACTTC. Translation: CASSLDGKGQYF.

V usage is TRBV12-3 or TRBV12-4 and J usage is TRBJ1-4; D not certain. The V gene lost 7 bases and the J gene lost 8 bases, with 14 bases spanning the gap. CDR3 length: 13 residues. This chain's CDR3 is CASKVSVLEKLFF. CDR3 DNA sequence: TGTGCCAGCAAGGTTTCGGTATTGGAAAAACTGTTTTTT.

The chain links TRBV6-2 or TRBV6-3 to TRBJ1-2; D not certain. This CDR3 is 17 amino acids long. Trimming removed 2 bases at V and 4 bases at J, with 20 bases between. Germline-derived CDR1 and CDR2 are MNHEY and SVGEGT. CDR3 coding DNA: TGTGCCAGCAGTTACCCCGTAAGACCGCACACCGGCTATGGCTACACCTTC. The encoded protein is CASSYPVRPHTGYGYTF.